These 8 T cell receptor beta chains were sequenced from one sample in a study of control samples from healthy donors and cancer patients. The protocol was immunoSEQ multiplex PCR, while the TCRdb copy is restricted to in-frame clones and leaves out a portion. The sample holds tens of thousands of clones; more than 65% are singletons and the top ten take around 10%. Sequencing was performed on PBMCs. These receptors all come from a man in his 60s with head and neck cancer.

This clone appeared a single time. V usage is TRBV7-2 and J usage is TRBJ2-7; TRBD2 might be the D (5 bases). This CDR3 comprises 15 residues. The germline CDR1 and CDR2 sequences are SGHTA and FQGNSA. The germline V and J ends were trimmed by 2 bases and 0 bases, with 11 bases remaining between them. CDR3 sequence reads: CASSLTLARSYEQYF. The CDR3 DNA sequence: TGTGCCAGCAGCTTAACCCTAGCTCGCTCCTACGAGCAGTACTTC.

The CDR3 bases are TGTGCCAGCAGCTTAAACGGGCGCACAGATACGCAGTATTTT. Translated, it gives CASSLNGRTDTQYF. The J gene is TRBJ2-3, the V gene TRBV7-9; D unclear. Trimming took off 2 bases at V and 1 base at J, with 7 bases between the two ends. CDR1 SEHNR and CDR2 FQNEAQ come from the germline V gene (reference sequence). CDR3 length: 14 amino acids.

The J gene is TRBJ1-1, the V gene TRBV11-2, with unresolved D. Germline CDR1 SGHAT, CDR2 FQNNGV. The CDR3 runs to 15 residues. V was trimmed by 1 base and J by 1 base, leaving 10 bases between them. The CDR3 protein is CASSLVWQSNTEAFF. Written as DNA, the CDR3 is TGTGCCAGCAGCTTAGTTTGGCAGTCGAACACTGAAGCTTTCTTT.

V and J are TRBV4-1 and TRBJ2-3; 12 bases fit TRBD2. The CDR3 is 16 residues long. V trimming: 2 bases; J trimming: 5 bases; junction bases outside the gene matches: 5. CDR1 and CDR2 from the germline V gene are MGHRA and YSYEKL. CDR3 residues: CASSQPGLAGRDTQYF. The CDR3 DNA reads TGCGCCAGCAGCCAACCGGGACTAGCGGGTAGAGATACGCAGTATTTT.

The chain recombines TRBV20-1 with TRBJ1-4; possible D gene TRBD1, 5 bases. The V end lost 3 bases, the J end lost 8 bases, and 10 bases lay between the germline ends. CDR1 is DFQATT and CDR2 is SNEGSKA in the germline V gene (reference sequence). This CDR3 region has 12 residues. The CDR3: CSASMQGEKLFF. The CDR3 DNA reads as TGCAGTGCTAGTATGCAGGGCGAAAAACTGTTTTTT.

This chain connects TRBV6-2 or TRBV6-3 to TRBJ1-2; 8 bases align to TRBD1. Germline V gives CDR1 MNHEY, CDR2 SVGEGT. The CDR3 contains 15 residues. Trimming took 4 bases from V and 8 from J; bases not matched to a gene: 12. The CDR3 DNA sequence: TGTGCCAGCAGTTTAAGTTTTCAGGGGGCCGGGGGCTACACCTTC. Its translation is CASSLSFQGAGGYTF.

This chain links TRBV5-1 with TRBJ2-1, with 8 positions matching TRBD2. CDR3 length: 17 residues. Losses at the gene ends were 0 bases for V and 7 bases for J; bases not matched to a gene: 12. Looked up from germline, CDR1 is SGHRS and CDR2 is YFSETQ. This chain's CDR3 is CASSLGAGVAGLNEQFF. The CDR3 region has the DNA TGCGCCAGCAGCTTGGGGGCCGGGGTAGCGGGGCTAAATGAGCAGTTCTTC.

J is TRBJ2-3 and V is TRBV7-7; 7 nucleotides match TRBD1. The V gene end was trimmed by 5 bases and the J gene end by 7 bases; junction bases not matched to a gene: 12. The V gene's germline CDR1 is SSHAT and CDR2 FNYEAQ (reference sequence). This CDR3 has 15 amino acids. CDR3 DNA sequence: TGTGCCAGCAGCCCCAGTTCAGGGGGACGGAATACGCAGTATTTT. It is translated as CASSPSSGGRNTQYF.